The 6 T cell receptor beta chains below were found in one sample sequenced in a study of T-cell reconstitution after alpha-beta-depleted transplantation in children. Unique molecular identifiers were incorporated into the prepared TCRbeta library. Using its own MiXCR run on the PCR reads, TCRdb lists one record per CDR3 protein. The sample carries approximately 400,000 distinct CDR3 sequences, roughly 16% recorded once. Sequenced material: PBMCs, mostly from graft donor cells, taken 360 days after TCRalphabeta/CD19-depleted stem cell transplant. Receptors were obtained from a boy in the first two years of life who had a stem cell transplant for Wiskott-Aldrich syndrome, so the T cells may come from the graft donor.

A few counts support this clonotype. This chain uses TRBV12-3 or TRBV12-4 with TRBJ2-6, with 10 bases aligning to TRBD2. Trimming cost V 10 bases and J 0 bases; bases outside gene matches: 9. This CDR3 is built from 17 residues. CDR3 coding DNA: TGTGCCACCCTAGCGGGGGCCTTTTTCTCTGGGGCCAACGTCCTGACTTTC. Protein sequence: CATLAGAFFSGANVLTF.

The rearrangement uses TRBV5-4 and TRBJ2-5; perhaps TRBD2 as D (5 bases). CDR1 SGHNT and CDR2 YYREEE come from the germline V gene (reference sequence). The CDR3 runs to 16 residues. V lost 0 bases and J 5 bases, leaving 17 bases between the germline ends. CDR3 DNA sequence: TGTGCCAGCAGCTTGGACCCTAGCCTGGGTCGGGAGACCCAGTACTTC. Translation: CASSLDPSLGRETQYF.

The CDR3 loop reads CAILRPPGLGDYGYTF. In DNA, the CDR3 is TGTGCCATTCTGCGCCCTCCGGGCTTGGGGGACTATGGCTACACCTTC. The V call is TRBV2, the J call TRBJ1-2, with D perhaps matching TRBD1 (5 bases). V lost 10 bases and J lost 3, with 24 bases in between. This CDR3 has 16 residues. Germline-derived CDR1 and CDR2 are SNHLY and FYNNEI.

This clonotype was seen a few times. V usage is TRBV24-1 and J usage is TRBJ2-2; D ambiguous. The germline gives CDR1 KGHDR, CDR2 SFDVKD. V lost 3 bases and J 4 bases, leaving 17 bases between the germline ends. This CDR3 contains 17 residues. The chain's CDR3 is CATSDRRSTILTGELFF. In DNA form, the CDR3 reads TGTGCCACCAGTGATAGAAGGAGTACCATCCTCACCGGGGAGCTGTTTTTT.

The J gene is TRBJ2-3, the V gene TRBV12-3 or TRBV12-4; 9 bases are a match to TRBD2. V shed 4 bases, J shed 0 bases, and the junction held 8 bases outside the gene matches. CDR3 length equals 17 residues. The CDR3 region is CASSWVSGRTSTDTQYF. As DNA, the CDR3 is TGTGCCAGCAGTTGGGTGAGCGGGAGGACAAGCACAGATACGCAGTATTTT.

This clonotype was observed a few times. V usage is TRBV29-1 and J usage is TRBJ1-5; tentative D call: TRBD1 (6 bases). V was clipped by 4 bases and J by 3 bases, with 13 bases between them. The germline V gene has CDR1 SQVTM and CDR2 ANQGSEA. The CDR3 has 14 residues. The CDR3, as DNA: TGCAGCGTTGTGACTACGGGGGCCAATCAGCCCCAGCATTTT. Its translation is CSVVTTGANQPQHF.